This T cell receptor beta chain was sequenced for a study of esophageal squamous cell carcinoma under preoperative chemotherapy. The time point: before preoperative PTX-NDP chemotherapy. Paclitaxel-nedaplatin chemotherapy was given to patients ahead of their surgery. The germline V gene encodes CDR1 SGHVS and CDR2 FQNEAQ. This CDR3 has 15 amino acids. As for this clonotype: Its target is not known.

One entry per CDR3 protein results from TCRdb running MiXCR on the PCR reads. Here the sample spans fewer than 18,000 distinct CDR3 sequences, roughly 66% being singletons. Findings and limits, study-wide: Post-treatment tumor-infiltrating lymphocytes appeared partly derived from peripheral T cells migrating into the tumor. Paclitaxel-nedaplatin therapy caused immediate, substantial clonotype frequency changes.

V and J are TRBV7-8 and TRBJ2-1, with D maybe TRBD2 (5 bases). The end of the DNA is better explained by TRBJ2-7, so the J call may be wrong. The sample here was taken from a patient given preoperative chemotherapy. The origin of this receptor is a human donor with esophageal squamous cell carcinoma. The donor label of this sample is uncertain. The CDR3: CASSLGVSDYNEQYF. The CDR3 nucleotides are TGTGCCAGCAGCTTAGGGGTTAGCGACTACAATGAGCAGTACTTC.